These 3 T cell receptor beta chains were all obtained from the same sample, sequenced in a study of T cells after yellow fever vaccination. TCRdb re-called the 5' RACE reads through MiXCR, storing one row per CDR3 protein. The table shows around 320,000 distinct CDR3 sequences, with approximately 4% occurring only once. The sample was PBMCs, taken 15 days after the yellow fever booster vaccination. These receptors were collected from a man aged 18-30 years who received the YFV17D yellow fever vaccine.

This clonotype was seen at least ten times. The V call is TRBV7-9, the J call TRBJ1-2; possibly TRBD1 for D (5 bases). The CDR3 totals 14 residues. From germline, CDR1 is SEHNR and CDR2 FQNEAQ (reference sequence). Trimming shortened V by 5 bases and J by 2 bases, and 12 bases separated the two germline ends. In nucleotides, the CDR3 is TGTGCCAGCAGCGGCGTGGGGCGGAACTATGGCTACACCTTC. Translated: CASSGVGRNYGYTF.

This clonotype showed up many times. The chain links TRBV20-1 to TRBJ1-1; 9 nucleotides align to TRBD1. J gave up 5 bases and V 4 bases, and 8 bases lay outside the gene matches. The germline gives CDR1 DFQATT, CDR2 SNEGSKA (reference sequence). CDR3 size: 14 residues. The CDR3 protein is CSAKLTGGGTEAFF. The CDR3 DNA follows: TGCAGTGCTAAATTAACAGGGGGCGGAACTGAAGCTTTCTTT.

This clonotype was detected ten times or more. This chain connects TRBV10-3 to TRBJ2-3; 11 bases agree with TRBD2. This CDR3 has 15 amino acids. Losses at the gene ends were 8 bases for V and 2 bases for J; bases not matched to a gene: 6. CDR1 and CDR2 from the germline V gene are ENHRY and SYGVKD. Written as DNA, the CDR3 is TGTGCCATCGGGGCTAGCGGGGGGAACACAGATACGCAGTATTTT. It translates to CAIGASGGNTDTQYF.